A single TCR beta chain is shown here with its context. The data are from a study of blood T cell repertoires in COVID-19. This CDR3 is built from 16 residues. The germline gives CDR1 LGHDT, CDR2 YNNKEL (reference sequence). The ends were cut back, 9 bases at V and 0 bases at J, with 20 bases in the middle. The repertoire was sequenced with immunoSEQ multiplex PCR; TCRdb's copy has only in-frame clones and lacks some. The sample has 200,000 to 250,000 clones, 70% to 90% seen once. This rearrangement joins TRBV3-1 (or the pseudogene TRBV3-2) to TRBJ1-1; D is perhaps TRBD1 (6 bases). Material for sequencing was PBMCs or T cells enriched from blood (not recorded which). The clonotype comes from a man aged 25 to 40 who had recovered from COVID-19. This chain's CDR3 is CARIRTVQIMNTEAFF. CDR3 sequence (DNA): TGTGCCAGGATCAGGACAGTACAGATTATGAACACTGAAGCTTTCTTT.